This entry is about one T cell receptor beta chain. Antigen specificity is unknown. Antigen-specific CD4+ T cells were expanded with viral peptide pools in the ViraFEST assay before sequencing. At the end of around eleven days of culture, CD4+ T cells were isolated. Vaccinated recipients, who were negative for nucleocapsid antibodies, had no history of SARS-CoV-2 infection. Researchers swapped half the medium for IL-2 medium on both days 3 and 7. The sample is drawn from a study of vaccination effects on CD4 cells after COVID-19. Study results and caveats: After vaccination, at late timepoints, clones induced by infection and by vaccine contracted markedly.

Sequencing used immunoSEQ multiplex PCR; TCRdb keeps in-frame clones, though not all of them. The sample records some 31,000 clones, about three quarters being singletons. The clonotype was recovered from a human donor who received a COVID-19 vaccine. Sequenced material: CD4+ T cells from PBMCs cultured with HCoV-OC43 spike peptides, taken before COVID-19 vaccination. Subset reported: HCoV-OC43 spike overlapping peptide pool stimulation.

The CDR3 bases are TGTGCCAGCAGCTTCGGGGGCCTAGCCAAAAACATTCAGTACTTC. Translation: CASSFGGLAKNIQYF. V is TRBV5-4 and J is TRBJ2-4; D may be TRBD1 or TRBD2 (6 bases each). This CDR3 region has 15 residues. Germline V gene data show CDR1 as SGHNT and CDR2 as YYREEE (reference sequence). The germline V and J ends were trimmed by 2 bases and 0 bases, with 9 bases remaining between them.